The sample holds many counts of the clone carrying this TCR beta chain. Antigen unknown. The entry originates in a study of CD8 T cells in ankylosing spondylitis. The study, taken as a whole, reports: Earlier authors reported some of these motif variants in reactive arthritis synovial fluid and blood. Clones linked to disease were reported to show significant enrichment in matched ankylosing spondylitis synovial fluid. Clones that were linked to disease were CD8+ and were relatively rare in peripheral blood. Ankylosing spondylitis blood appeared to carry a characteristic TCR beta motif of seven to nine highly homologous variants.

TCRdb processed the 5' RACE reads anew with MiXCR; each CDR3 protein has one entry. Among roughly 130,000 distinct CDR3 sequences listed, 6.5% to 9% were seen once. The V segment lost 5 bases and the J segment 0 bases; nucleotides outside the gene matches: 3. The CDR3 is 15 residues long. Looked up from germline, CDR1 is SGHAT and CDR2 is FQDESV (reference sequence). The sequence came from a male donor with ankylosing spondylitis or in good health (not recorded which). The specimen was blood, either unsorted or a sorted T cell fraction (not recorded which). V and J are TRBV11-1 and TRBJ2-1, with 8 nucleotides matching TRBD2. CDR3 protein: CASSRLAGSYNEQFF. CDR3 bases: TGTGCCAGCAGCCGGCTAGCGGGCTCCTACAATGAGCAGTTCTTC.